What follows are 4 T cell receptor beta chains derived from one specimen sequenced in a study of regulatory T cells in long-lasting Graves disease. The TCR beta library used iRepertoire HTBI primers with Arm-PCR amplification of CDR3. TCRdb reprocessed the multiplex PCR reads with MiXCR, giving one entry per CDR3 protein. This repertoire shows under 300,000 distinct CDR3 sequences, around 17% found once; its top ten account for around 21%. As for time point: newly diagnosed GD, antithyroid drugs for less than 3 months. Preparation of the TCR library used RNA extracted from PBMCs. Sequencing was performed on peripheral blood mononuclear cells (PBMCs), taken at new diagnosis, from a patient treated with antithyroid drugs. These receptors originate from a female donor with Graves disease.

This clonotype is judged medium-sized. V usage is TRBV11-2 and J usage is TRBJ2-5; 8 bases are shared with TRBD2. The CDR3 length is 16 residues. Trimming at V came to 3 bases and at J to 7 bases, leaving 13 bases not matched to a gene. Germline V gene data show CDR1 as SGHAT and CDR2 as FQNNGV. DNA for the CDR3: TGTGCCAGCAGCTTTCTTTCGTCGGGACTAGTTGGGACCCAGTACTTC. Its translation is CASSFLSSGLVGTQYF.

Comment on this clonotype: A much larger clonotype is one base distant, so this may be a read error. The chain couples TRBV7-2 to TRBJ2-1; D remains ambiguous. CDR1 and CDR2 (germline): SGHTA, FQGNSA. Deletions cut 4 bases from V and 0 bases from J, with 10 bases between. The CDR3 extends over 15 amino acids. This chain's CDR3 is CASSSRPSSYNEQFF. As DNA, the CDR3 is TGTGCCAGCAGCTCGAGACCGAGCTCCTACAATGAGCAGTTCTTC.

This chain joins TRBV6-1 and TRBJ1-5, with 7 bases that match TRBD1. This CDR3 is 15 amino acids long. From germline, CDR1 is MNHNS and CDR2 SASEGT. The V gene end was trimmed by 4 bases and the J gene end by 6 bases; junction bases not matched to a gene: 9. CDR3 in amino acids: CASSVHQGVGQPQHF. The CDR3 DNA reads TGTGCCAGCAGTGTCCACCAGGGGGTGGGTCAGCCCCAGCATTTT.

This chain connects TRBV5-1 to TRBJ1-2; unclear D gene. CDR3 length equals 14 residues. CDR1 is SGHRS and CDR2 is YFSETQ in the germline V gene. The V end was cut by 0 bases, the J end by 5 bases, with 11 bases between. The CDR3 DNA reads as TGCGCCAGCAGCTTGGATGGGATAGGGTATGGCTACACCTTC. Protein product: CASSLDGIGYGYTF.